The clone carrying this TCR beta chain has ten or more counts. Antigen: not known. TCRdb reprocessed the 5' RACE reads with MiXCR, giving one entry per CDR3 protein. The table shows about 200,000 distinct CDR3 sequences, with roughly a tenth occurring only once. V dropped 2 bases and J dropped 5 bases, with 16 bases sitting between them. The CDR3 totals 15 residues. These data come from a study of identical twins. Study-wide points: Its conclusions, products of cross-sectional statistical analysis, did not come from following the same donors.

This sequence joins TRBV12-3 or TRBV12-4 and TRBJ2-7; TRBD2 might be the D (7 bases). This sequence originates from a man between 45 and 60 years old in good health. The material sequenced was memory T cells sorted from blood. Written as DNA, the CDR3 is TGTGCCAGCAGTTTAAGGGGGGGGAGTATGAACGAGCAGTACTTC. As protein: CASSLRGGSMNEQYF.